Listed below are T cell receptor beta chains from one sample, sequenced in a study of blood T cells in healthy people across ages. TCRdb recomputed calls from the 5' RACE reads with MiXCR, one row per CDR3 protein. Of more than 650,000 distinct CDR3 sequences detected, roughly 50% appear once; the ten largest clones hold under 50%. The sample comprised blood. These receptors all stem from a man at least 80 years old in good health. The CDR3 runs from the conserved cysteine through the conserved F or W. A D gene is named only where the DNA matches it firmly. Clone size is stated in some rows and not others, as once, few, many or a class when expanded.

TRBD2 few TRBJ2-5 TRBV6-6 CASSTREAETQYF TGTGCCAGCAGTACCCGGGAGGCGGAGACCCAGTACTTC
TRBD2 few TRBJ2-3 TRBV5-1 CASSLSSGTIDTQYF TGCGCCAGCAGCTTGTCTAGCGGGACGATAGATACGCAGTATTTT
NA NA TRBJ1-1 TRBV10-3 CAISESGIGAFF TGTGCCATCAGTGAGTCAGGGATTGGCGCTTTCTTT
NA NA TRBJ2-1 TRBV29-1 CSVHGIEVYNEQFF TGCAGCGTCCATGGGATTGAGGTCTACAATGAGCAGTTCTTC
NA once TRBJ2-6 TRBV28 CASSHEQGSGANVLTF TGTGCCAGCAGTCACGAACAGGGCTCTGGGGCCAACGTCCTGACTTTC
NA NA TRBJ2-3 TRBV2 CASSVDITDTQYF TGTGCCAGCAGTGTAGACATCACAGATACGCAGTATTTT
NA few TRBJ1-4 TRBV9 CASSVGGRDEKLFF TGTGCCAGCAGCGTAGGAGGAAGGGACGAAAAACTGTTTTTT
NA NA TRBJ1-2 TRBV7-9 CASSWTQLSGGYTF TGTGCCAGCAGCTGGACACAGCTGTCGGGGGGCTACACCTTC
NA NA TRBJ1-2 TRBV12-3/TRBV12-4 CASRARGTTNYGYTF TGTGCCAGCAGGGCTCGAGGGACTACTAACTATGGCTACACCTTC
NA NA TRBJ2-7 TRBV18 CASSPPPGSYEQYF TGTGCCAGCTCACCACCGCCGGGCTCCTACGAGCAGTACTTC
NA NA TRBJ2-2 TRBV29-1 CSVGGRTRDTGELFF TGCAGCGTTGGGGGCAGAACGAGGGACACCGGGGAGCTGTTTTTT
NA NA TRBJ2-1 TRBV5-1 CACSPWARGSSYNEQFF TGCGCCTGCAGCCCCTGGGCCAGAGGGAGCTCCTACAATGAGCAGTTCTTC
TRBD1 few TRBJ1-2 TRBV7-2 CASTDRVGYGYTF TGTGCCAGCACTGACAGGGTCGGCTATGGCTACACCTTC
NA NA TRBJ2-2 TRBV4-1 CASSRWDTGELFF TGCGCCAGCAGCCGGTGGGACACCGGGGAGCTGTTTTTT
TRBD1 few TRBJ2-3 TRBV7-9 CASSWPGQGSDTQYF TGTGCCAGCAGCTGGCCGGGACAGGGATCAGATACGCAGTATTTT
TRBD2 NA TRBJ2-3 TRBV5-1 CASSSFSLADFARYAYF TGCGCCAGCAGCTCCTTTAGTCTAGCGGACTTTGCCAGATACGCGTATTTT
NA few TRBJ2-7 TRBV7-2 CASSPRRAEQYF TGTGCCAGCAGCCCCCGTCGGGCCGAGCAGTACTTC
NA many TRBJ2-3 TRBV5-1 CASSFSTDTQYF TGCGCCAGCAGCTTTTCGACAGATACGCAGTATTTT
NA few TRBJ2-4 TRBV20-1 CSAREPPPAKNIQYF TGCAGTGCTAGAGAACCTCCACCGGCCAAAAACATTCAGTACTTC
TRBD1 NA TRBJ2-7 TRBV19 CASSILPGQPSYELYF TGTGCCAGTAGTATATTACCGGGACAGCCGTCCTACGAGCTGTACTTC
NA NA TRBJ2-5 TRBV15 CATSRDDSFGETQYF TGTGCCACCAGCAGAGATGACTCCTTTGGGGAGACCCAGTACTTC
NA NA TRBJ1-2 TRBV28 CASRPAGEGGYTF TGTGCCAGCAGGCCGGCAGGAGAGGGCGGCTACACCTTC
TRBD2 few TRBJ2-1 TRBV24-1 CATSLWGGYEQFF TGTGCCACCAGCCTCTGGGGGGGTTATGAGCAGTTCTTC
NA NA TRBJ1-6 TRBV4-2 CASSQTTAENSPLHF TGTGCCAGCAGTCAAACGACAGCAGAAAATTCACCCCTCCACTTT
TRBD2 NA TRBJ2-1 TRBV20-1 CSAGTGTSGRVSSYNEQFF TGCAGTGCTGGAACCGGGACTAGCGGGAGGGTTAGCTCCTACAATGAGCAGTTCTTC
NA NA TRBJ2-3 TRBV20-1 CSARGGIVDTQYF TGCAGTGCTAGAGGAGGGATAGTCGATACGCAGTATTTT
NA NA TRBJ1-1 TRBV5-1 CASSATANTEAFF TGCGCCAGCAGCGCGACGGCGAACACTGAAGCTTTCTTT
NA NA TRBJ2-5 TRBV18 CASSWGDSIKETQYF TGTGCCAGCTCGTGGGGGGACAGCATTAAAGAGACCCAGTACTTC
TRBD2 NA TRBJ2-7 TRBV9 CASSVTSGSGAQYF TGTGCCAGCAGCGTAACTAGCGGGAGCGGGGCCCAGTACTTC
NA NA TRBJ2-7 TRBV24-1 CATSDLRGQGNEQYF TGTGCCACCAGTGATTTACGGGGGCAGGGCAATGAGCAGTACTTC
NA NA TRBJ2-3 TRBV27 CASSLISGMGYAYF TGTGCCAGCAGTTTAATTTCGGGGATGGGATACGCGTATTTT
TRBD2 few TRBJ2-1 TRBV15 CATSRSGLAGYNEQFF TGTGCCACCAGCAGATCGGGACTAGCGGGATACAATGAGCAGTTCTTC
NA few TRBJ1-2 TRBV29-1 CSVGGGSFDYGYTF TGCAGCGTGGGGGGCGGGAGCTTCGACTATGGCTACACCTTC
TRBD1 few TRBJ2-7 TRBV6-4 CASSDGQGYEQYF TGTGCCAGCAGTGATGGACAGGGGTACGAGCAGTACTTC
TRBD1 NA TRBJ2-1 TRBV4-2 CASSQWTGGNEQFF TGTGCCAGCAGCCAGTGGACAGGGGGCAATGAGCAGTTCTTC
NA few TRBJ2-4 TRBV12-3/TRBV12-4 CASSLIPLAKNIQYF TGTGCCAGCAGTTTAATCCCATTAGCCAAAAACATTCAGTACTTC
TRBD2 NA TRBJ2-1 TRBV20-1 CSAGPAGLGRNEQFF TGCAGTGCTGGACCTGCCGGACTAGGGAGGAATGAGCAGTTCTTC
TRBD1 NA TRBJ2-5 TRBV20-1 CSAGTGQGETQYF TGCAGTGCCGGAACAGGACAGGGAGAGACCCAGTACTTC
TRBD2 once TRBJ2-1 TRBV5-1 CVSSYPTGLHNEQFF TGCGTCAGCAGCTACCCAACGGGACTACACAATGAGCAGTTCTTC
NA few TRBJ1-4 TRBV29-1 CSAHTGNEKLFF TGCAGCGCCCACACAGGGAATGAAAAACTGTTTTTT
NA NA TRBJ2-3 TRBV7-3 CASSLVPGALDTQYF TGTGCCAGCAGCTTAGTTCCTGGGGCGCTAGATACGCAGTATTTT
TRBD2 NA TRBJ2-7 TRBV18 CASSPPLQLAGVDEQYF TGTGCCAGCTCACCACCGTTACAACTAGCGGGAGTCGACGAGCAGTACTTC
TRBD1 NA TRBJ1-1 TRBV7-2 CASSTQGARPTEAFF TGTGCCAGCAGCACGCAGGGGGCCAGGCCCACTGAAGCTTTCTTT
NA once TRBJ1-5 TRBV3-1 CASSQDAGQPQHF TGTGCCAGCAGCCAAGACGCGGGTCAGCCCCAGCATTTT
NA NA TRBJ2-3 TRBV20-1 CSARDRGDLDKQYF TGCAGTGCTAGAGATCGGGGCGATCTGGATAAGCAGTATTTT